This TCR beta chain derives from a study of T cell repertoires in cytomegalovirus infection. About the study: It can be stated that public TCR beta signatures indicated CMV infection as well as a matching HLA type. Broader study findings: The cumulative frequency of public TCR beta families distinguished individuals who carried CMV together with the relevant HLA.

This clonotype has ten or more counts. Its antigen remains unknown. TCRdb fed the reads into MiXCR, producing one record per CDR3 protein. Altogether under 95,000 distinct CDR3 sequences are present, over 3.5% being singletons, with the ten largest covering less than 25%. The CDR3 has 17 amino acids. The germline CDR1 and CDR2 sequences are DFQATT and SNEGSKA (reference sequence). Trimming pared 0 bases from V and 0 bases from J, leaving 16 bases between. Sequencing used PBMCs. V usage is TRBV20-1 and J usage is TRBJ2-3; D gene ambiguous. The receptor was isolated from a human donor in good health (CMV status not recorded). Some clones in this sample may be carry-over from other donors' samples. The CDR3 loop is CSARDAATRASTDTQYF. The CDR3 DNA follows: TGCAGTGCTAGAGATGCGGCTACCAGAGCTAGCACAGATACGCAGTATTTT.